Below are 3 T cell receptor beta chains sequenced from a single sample in a study of CD8+ T cells in alopecia areata. Extraction and reverse transcription of RNA yielded cDNA as the sequencing template. Sequencing was performed with immunoSEQ multiplex PCR; in TCRdb, only in-frame clones are kept and a portion is missing. The sample contains roughly 140,000 clones, approximately 60% of which appear only once. Sequenced sample: CD8+ T cells sorted from blood. The receptors derive from a human donor in good health.

This chain connects TRBV10-2 to TRBJ2-7; D unresolved. The CDR3 totals 11 residues. In germline, CDR1 is WSHSY, CDR2 SAAADI. V was pared by 6 bases and J by 2 bases, with 5 bases between. The CDR3 bases are TGCGCCAGCAGCGTTGCCTACGAGCAGTACTTC. This codes for CASSVAYEQYF.

V gene TRBV7-9 combines with J gene TRBJ1-2; TRBD1 matches 8 bases. Per the germline V gene, CDR1 is SEHNR and CDR2 is FQNEAQ (reference sequence). The CDR3 runs 17 residues. The V and J ends lost 5 bases and 0 bases, in that order; junction bases with no gene match: 11. CDR3 region: CASSDRSGQAPNYGYTF. CDR3 bases: TGTGCCAGCAGCGATCGATCGGGACAGGCCCCTAACTATGGCTACACCTTC. Drawing the rest from reference TRBV7-9 and TRBJ1-2, the complete variable domain is DTGVSQNPRHKITKRGQNVTFRCDPISEHNRLYWYRQTLGQGPEFLTYFQNEAQLEKSRLLSDRFSAERPKGSFSTLEIQRTEQGDSAMYLCASSDRSGQAPNYGYTFGSGTRLTVV.

V usage is TRBV7-6 and J usage is TRBJ2-5; TRBD2 matches 8 bases. The germline CDR1 and CDR2 sequences are SGHVS and FNYEAQ. This CDR3 is built from 15 residues. V lost 5 bases and J lost 0; bases outside the gene matches: 5. This chain's CDR3 is CASSAWREDQETQYF. CDR3 bases: TGTGCCAGCAGCGCTTGGCGGGAGGACCAAGAGACCCAGTACTTC.